The sequence of this T cell receptor beta chain was determined in a study of T cell changes during pregnancy in multiple sclerosis. The CDR3 sequence is 15 residues long. V shed 2 bases and J shed 1 base, with 12 bases lying between them. Germline V lookup: CDR1 SGHVS, CDR2 FNYEAQ. Only in-frame clones appear in the TCRdb table, and some are missing; sequencing was by immunoSEQ multiplex PCR. Here the sample spans tens of thousands of clones, about 94% being singletons. The source was peripheral blood, collected in the third trimester of pregnancy. This chain uses TRBV7-6 with TRBJ2-7, with D tentatively TRBD2 (6 bases). This clonotype was sampled from a female donor with multiple sclerosis, enrolled in a pregnancy study. The CDR3 spells CASSLRQGGSYEQYF. Here the CDR3 DNA reads TGTGCCAGCAGCTTAAGGCAGGGAGGATCCTACGAGCAGTACTTC.